The clone carrying this T cell receptor beta chain has a count of ten or more. A junction boundary mismatches the germline segment, possibly from a read error. The researchers produced TCR beta cDNA from around 0.5 ug total RNA with a constant-region primer. Researchers made the TCR beta libraries by running three nested multiplex PCR rounds with slightly modified ARM-PCR. The opening two PCR rounds, around 11 cycles each, paired TRBV1-TRBV30 forward primers with a C-beta reverse primer. TCRdb ran MiXCR on the multiplex PCR reads and lists one entry per CDR3 protein. Of 300,000 to 350,000 distinct CDR3 sequences in the sample, roughly three fifths were seen once. These data come from a study of tumor-infiltrating lymphocytes in primary liver carcinoma. Per the germline V gene, CDR1 is SGHAT and CDR2 is FQNNGV. The CDR3 runs 11 residues. Unsorted whole blood served as the source of blood RNA, and germline DNA was extracted as well.

The chain recombines TRBV11-2 with TRBJ2-1; D unresolved. This sequence originates from a woman aged 25 to 39 with primary liver carcinoma and hepatitis B virus infection. Sequenced input: peripheral blood. For the CDR3, the DNA is TGTGCCAGCAGTTTAGAAAATGAGCAGTTCTTC. Residues: CASSLENEQFF.